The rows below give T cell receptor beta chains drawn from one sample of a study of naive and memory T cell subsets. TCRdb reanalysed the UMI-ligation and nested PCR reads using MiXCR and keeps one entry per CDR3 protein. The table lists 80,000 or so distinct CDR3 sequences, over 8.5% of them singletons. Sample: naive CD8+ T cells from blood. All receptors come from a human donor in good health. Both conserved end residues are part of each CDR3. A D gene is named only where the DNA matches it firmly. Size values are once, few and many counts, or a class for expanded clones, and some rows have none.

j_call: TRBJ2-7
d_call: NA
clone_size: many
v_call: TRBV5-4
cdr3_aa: CASSTREPSYEQYF
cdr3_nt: TGTGCCAGCAGCACCCGGGAGCCTTCCTACGAGCAGTACTTC

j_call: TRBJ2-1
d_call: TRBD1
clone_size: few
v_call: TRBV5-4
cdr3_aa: CASSLRGQGAYNEQFF
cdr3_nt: TGTGCCAGCAGCTTGCGGGGACAGGGCGCCTACAATGAGCAGTTCTTC

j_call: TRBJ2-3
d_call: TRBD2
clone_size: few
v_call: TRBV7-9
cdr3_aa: CASSSAGDSTDTQYF
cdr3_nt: TGTGCCAGCAGCTCTGCGGGAGACAGCACAGATACGCAGTATTTT

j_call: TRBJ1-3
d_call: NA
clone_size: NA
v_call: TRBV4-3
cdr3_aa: CASSQNRYSGNTIYF
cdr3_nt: TGCGCCAGCAGCCAGAATCGATACTCTGGAAACACCATATATTTT

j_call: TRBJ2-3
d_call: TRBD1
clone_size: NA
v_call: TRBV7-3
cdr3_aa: CASSLNSQGADTQYF
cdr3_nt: TGTGCCAGCAGCTTAAACTCACAGGGGGCGGATACGCAGTATTTT

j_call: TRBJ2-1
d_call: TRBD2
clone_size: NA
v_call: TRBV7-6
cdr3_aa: CASSSGLAGVNEQFF
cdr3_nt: TGTGCCAGCAGCTCTGGACTAGCGGGAGTTAATGAGCAGTTCTTC

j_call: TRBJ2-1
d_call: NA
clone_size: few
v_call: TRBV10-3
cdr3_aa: CAISESWGTSYNEQFF
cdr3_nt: TGTGCCATCAGTGAGTCTTGGGGGACCTCCTACAATGAGCAGTTCTTC

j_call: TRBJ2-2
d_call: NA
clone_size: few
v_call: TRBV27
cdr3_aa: CASTYSGELFF
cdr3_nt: TGTGCCAGCACCTATTCCGGGGAGCTGTTTTTT

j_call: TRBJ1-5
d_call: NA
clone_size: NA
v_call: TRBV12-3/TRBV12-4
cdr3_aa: CASSFLGYQPQHF
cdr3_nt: TGTGCCAGCAGTTTTTTGGGTTATCAGCCCCAGCATTTT

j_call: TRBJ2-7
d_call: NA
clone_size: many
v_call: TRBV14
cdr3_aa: CASSQDSGRPYEQYF
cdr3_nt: TGTGCCAGCAGCCAAGATAGTGGGAGGCCCTACGAGCAGTACTTC

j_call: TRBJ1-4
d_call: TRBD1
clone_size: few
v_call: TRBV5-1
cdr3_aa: CASSWGQGATNEKLFF
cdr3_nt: TGCGCCAGCAGCTGGGGACAGGGGGCGACTAATGAAAAACTGTTTTTT

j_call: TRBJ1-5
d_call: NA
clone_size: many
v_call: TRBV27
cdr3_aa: CASSWRHNQPQHF
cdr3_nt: TGTGCCAGCAGTTGGAGACACAATCAGCCCCAGCATTTT

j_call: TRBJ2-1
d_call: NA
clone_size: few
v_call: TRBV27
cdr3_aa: CASTPTRRIGGNEQFF
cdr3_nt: TGTGCCAGCACCCCCACGAGACGGATTGGGGGCAATGAGCAGTTCTTC

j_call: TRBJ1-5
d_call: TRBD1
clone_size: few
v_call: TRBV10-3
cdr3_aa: CAISEPGTAGQPQHF
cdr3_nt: TGTGCCATCAGTGAGCCCGGGACAGCGGGTCAGCCCCAGCATTTT

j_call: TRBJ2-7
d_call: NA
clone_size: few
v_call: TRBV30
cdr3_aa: CAWSLGSNYEQYF
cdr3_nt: TGTGCCTGGAGCCTCGGTAGTAACTACGAGCAGTACTTC

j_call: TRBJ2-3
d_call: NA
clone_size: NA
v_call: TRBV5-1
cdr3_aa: CASSPRRSTSTDTQYF
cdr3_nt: TGCGCCAGCAGCCCAAGACGGTCCACGAGCACAGATACGCAGTATTTT

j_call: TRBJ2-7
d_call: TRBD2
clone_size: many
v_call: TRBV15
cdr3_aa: CATSRGTSVSYEQYF
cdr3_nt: TGTGCCACCAGCAGAGGGACTAGCGTCTCCTACGAGCAGTACTTC